Below, 26 T cell receptor beta chains from the same sample are listed, as sequenced in a study of blood T cell repertoires in COVID-19. The repertoire was sequenced with immunoSEQ multiplex PCR; TCRdb's copy has only in-frame clones and lacks some. The table lists about 12,000 clones, roughly 78% of them singletons. Source material: peripheral blood. The source is a human donor in a cohort sampled during active COVID-19.

V is TRBV6-6 and J is TRBJ1-1; TRBD1 matches 8 bases. With V trimmed by 4 bases and J by 6 bases, 4 bases remained unmatched. The CDR3 length is 13 residues. Germline V gene data show CDR1 as MNHNY and CDR2 as SVGAGI (reference sequence). CDR3 in amino acids: CASSSPTGAEAFF. In nucleotides, the CDR3 is TGTGCCAGCAGTTCCCCGACAGGGGCTGAAGCTTTCTTT.

J is TRBJ2-5 and V is TRBV5-5; D call uncertain. CDR3 length: 13 amino acids. Germline-derived CDR1 and CDR2 are SGHKS and YYEKEE (reference sequence). Between the trimmed V and J ends, which lost 6 bases and 2 bases, there was a span of 11 bases. CDR3 DNA: TGTGCCAGCAAACCTTTCACACAAGAGACCCAGTACTTC. It specifies CASKPFTQETQYF.

In its sample, this clone was seen a few times. The chain carries TRBV28 and TRBJ1-2, with D hard to call. V lost 3 bases and J lost 4, with 6 bases in between. Germline values: CDR1 MDHEN, CDR2 SYDVKM. The CDR3 extends over 12 amino acids. The CDR3 protein is CASSFGSYGYTF. For the CDR3, the DNA is TGTGCCAGCAGTTTTGGGAGCTATGGCTACACCTTC.

This clone is a singleton in its sample. The chain employs TRBV5-1 and TRBJ2-7; 10 positions agree with TRBD2. J gave up 3 bases and V 3 bases, and 9 bases lay outside the gene matches. Germline V lookup: CDR1 SGHRS, CDR2 YFSETQ. This CDR3 has 16 residues. DNA for the CDR3: TGCGCCAGCAGCTCACAACCTACTAGCGGGGTCTACGAGCAGTACTTC. It translates to CASSSQPTSGVYEQYF.

This clone was counted between two and nine times. CDR3 DNA sequence: TGTGCCAGCAGCGCGGACGACAGGGACACTGAAGCTTTCTTT. Its translation is CASSADDRDTEAFF. The chain carries TRBV5-8 and TRBJ1-1; 7 bases agree with TRBD1. CDR1 is SGHTS and CDR2 is YDEGEE in the germline V gene. The CDR3 contains 14 residues. Trimming at V came to 4 bases and at J to 3 bases, leaving 6 bases not matched to a gene.

The V call is TRBV5-4, the J call TRBJ2-3; D not certain. The CDR3 sequence is 11 residues long. V dropped 1 base and J dropped 9 bases, with 6 bases sitting between them. Germline loops: CDR1 SGHNT, CDR2 YYREEE (reference sequence). The CDR3 DNA follows: TGTGCCAGCAGCTTGCTAGGAACGCAGTATTTT. This gives the protein CASSLLGTQYF.

The J gene is TRBJ2-7, the V gene TRBV30; weak D call: TRBD1 (5 bases). CDR1 is GTSNPN and CDR2 is SVGIG in the germline V gene (reference sequence). The V end was cut by 4 bases, the J end by 2 bases, with 9 bases between. This CDR3 has 12 residues. The CDR3, as DNA: TGTGCCTGGACAAAAGGGGCCTACGAGCAGTACTTC. It yields the protein CAWTKGAYEQYF.

The rearrangement joins TRBV7-2 to TRBJ2-1; 11 bases match TRBD2. CDR3 length: 15 amino acids. Germline CDR1 reads SGHTA; CDR2 reads FQGNSA. Trimming at V came to 5 bases and at J to 2 bases, leaving 2 bases not matched to a gene. The CDR3: CASSRTSGPYNEQFF. DNA of the CDR3: TGTGCCAGCAGCCGGACTAGCGGGCCCTACAATGAGCAGTTCTTC.

V and J are TRBV7-9 and TRBJ1-1; D is undetermined. The germline V gene encodes CDR1 SEHNR and CDR2 FQNEAQ (reference sequence). The V gene lost 4 bases and the J gene lost 4 bases, with 10 bases spanning the gap. The CDR3 is 13 residues long. The CDR3 bases are TGTGCCAGCAGCTGGGGAGGCCGCACTGAAGCTTTCTTT. Translating it yields CASSWGGRTEAFF.

This clone was counted a single time. The chain recombines TRBV29-1 with TRBJ1-2; 9 nucleotides align to TRBD1. The CDR3 runs 16 residues. Germline lookup yields CDR1 SQVTM and CDR2 ANQGSEA. With V trimmed by 1 base and J by 5 bases, 11 bases remained unmatched. The chain's CDR3 is CSVEGIQGASRYGYTF. In nucleotides, the CDR3 is TGCAGCGTTGAAGGTATACAGGGGGCGTCTAGATATGGCTACACCTTC.

The V gene is TRBV5-1, the J gene TRBJ2-5; D not resolved. CDR3 size: 14 residues. V was pared by 3 bases and J by 5 bases, with 14 bases between. Germline CDR1 is SGHRS and CDR2 is YFSETQ. CDR3 loop: CASSSGLTTETQYF. The CDR3 region has the DNA TGCGCCAGCAGCTCAGGTTTAACCACGGAGACCCAGTACTTC.

The V gene is TRBV30, the J gene TRBJ1-1; no definite D call. Trimming removed 1 base at V and 3 bases at J, with 6 bases between. CDR1 GTSNPN and CDR2 SVGIG come from the germline V gene (reference sequence). The CDR3 covers 12 residues. The CDR3 sequence: CAWSERHTEAFF. The CDR3 region has the DNA TGTGCCTGGAGTGAGAGGCACACTGAAGCTTTCTTT.

This chain connects TRBV7-2 to TRBJ1-6; TRBD1 agrees at 7 bases. This CDR3 is built from 16 residues. The ends lost 3 bases at V and 7 bases at J; junction bases unmatched: 9. Germline V gene data show CDR1 as SGHTA and CDR2 as FQGNSA. The CDR3 reads CASSFARNRGNSPLHF. For the CDR3, the DNA is TGTGCCAGCAGCTTCGCCAGGAACAGGGGAAATTCACCCCTCCACTTT. The variable domain in full, completed from reference TRBV7-2 and TRBJ1-6, reads GAGVSQSPSNKVTEKGKDVELRCDPISGHTALYWYRQSLGQGLEFLIYFQGNSAPDKSGLPSDRFSAERTGGSVSTLTIQRTQQEDSAVYLCASSFARNRGNSPLHFGNGTRLTVT.

The V and J genes are TRBV10-3 and TRBJ2-4; D might be TRBD1 (6 bases). Per germline, CDR1 ENHRY and CDR2 SYGVKD. V lost 3 bases to trimming and J lost 1 base, with 22 bases between them. This CDR3 contains 19 residues. CDR3 loop: CAISDYQGTGGRAKNIQYF. CDR3 DNA sequence: TGTGCCATCAGTGATTATCAGGGGACCGGTGGAAGGGCCAAAAACATTCAGTACTTC.

The J gene is TRBJ1-6, the V gene TRBV6-2 or TRBV6-3; 7 positions match TRBD1. Germline V gives CDR1 MNHEY, CDR2 SVGEGT. This CDR3 contains 18 residues. The ends lost 6 bases at V and 5 bases at J; junction bases unmatched: 16. Written as DNA, the CDR3 is TGTGCCAGCAGCTCCCTCAACCTGGACAGGAGGGATAATTCACCCCTCCACTTT. Amino acid sequence: CASSSLNLDRRDNSPLHF.

Relative to its sample, this clone is medium-sized. The chain recombines TRBV5-4 with TRBJ2-1, with D hard to call. V lost 3 bases and J lost 6, with 10 bases in between. The CDR3 is 13 amino acids. Germline CDR1 reads SGHNT; CDR2 reads YYREEE (reference sequence). Written as DNA, the CDR3 is TGTGCCAGCAGCTCCACATCCCTCAATGAGCAGTTCTTC. It codes for CASSSTSLNEQFF.

The chain employs TRBV7-3 and TRBJ2-5; D is unclear. The CDR3 length is 13 residues. Trimming left V 2 bases short and J 1 base short, with 5 bases between. Germline loops: CDR1 SGHTA, CDR2 FQGTGA. In DNA form, the CDR3 reads TGTGCCAGCAGCTTACAGGTCCAAGAGACCCAGTACTTC. Amino acids: CASSLQVQETQYF.

This chain links TRBV28 with TRBJ1-2; maybe TRBD1 (5 bases). V was trimmed by 10 bases and J by 0 bases, leaving 21 bases between them. CDR3 size: 16 residues. Germline CDR1 MDHEN, CDR2 SYDVKM. CDR3 in amino acids: CATRWNRRGSNYGYTF. DNA for the CDR3: TGTGCCACCCGCTGGAACAGGCGAGGATCTAACTATGGCTACACCTTC.

This clone was counted between two and nine times. CDR3 sequence (DNA): TGTGCCAGCAGCCCCAGGACAGGGGCCCCCGCCGAGCAGTACTTC. Its translation: CASSPRTGAPAEQYF. The chain couples TRBV7-8 to TRBJ2-7; 9 nucleotides align to TRBD1. J gave up 6 bases and V 5 bases, and 11 bases lay outside the gene matches. The germline V gene encodes CDR1 SGHVS and CDR2 FQNEAQ. The CDR3 covers 15 residues.

The table lists this clone with a few counts. The chain recombines TRBV7-6 with TRBJ1-1; the match to TRBD1 covers 7 bases. The ends lost 4 bases at V and 8 bases at J; junction bases unmatched: 10. The CDR3 runs 14 residues. The germline CDR1 and CDR2 sequences are SGHVS and FNYEAQ. CDR3 loop: CASSSGDRSHEAFF. CDR3 sequence (DNA): TGTGCCAGCAGCTCCGGGGACAGATCCCACGAAGCTTTCTTT.

This clone was observed once. The J gene is TRBJ1-3, the V gene TRBV3-1 (or the pseudogene TRBV3-2); D uncertain. The germline V gene encodes CDR1 LGHDT and CDR2 YNNKEL (reference sequence). The CDR3 covers 16 residues. Trimming shortened V by 4 bases and J by 2 bases, and 15 bases separated the two germline ends. CDR3 amino acids: CASSPQTRGAGNTIYF. The CDR3 DNA reads TGTGCCAGCAGCCCTCAGACCCGGGGAGCTGGAAACACCATATATTTT.

The genes are TRBV12-3 or TRBV12-4 and TRBJ1-6; TRBD1 matches 9 bases. With V trimmed by 7 bases and J by 13 bases, 8 bases remained unmatched. This CDR3 comprises 13 residues. CDR3 amino acids: CASTTGGAPPLHF. CDR3 coding DNA: TGTGCCAGCACTACAGGGGGCGCCCCCCCCCTCCACTTT.

This clone has only one observation. The chain employs TRBV3-1 (or the pseudogene TRBV3-2) and TRBJ1-6; D is ambiguous. Trimming removed 7 bases from V and 8 bases from J, with 15 bases in between. Per the germline V gene, CDR1 is LGHDT and CDR2 is YNNKEL (reference sequence). The CDR3 consists of 14 residues. In DNA, the CDR3 is TGTGCCAGCACGCCCCACGCCGCGGATTCACCCCTCCACTTT. It specifies CASTPHAADSPLHF.

This clone turned up a few times. The chain uses TRBV19 and TRBJ2-1; 7 bases are shared with TRBD1. CDR3 length: 14 residues. Germline CDR1 is LNHDA and CDR2 is SQIVND (reference sequence). With 1 base clipped from V and 10 bases from J, the junction kept 7 bases outside the gene matches. The DNA for the CDR3 is TGTGCCAGTAGTATAGGTTACAGGGGAAACGAGCAGTTCTTC. Its protein is CASSIGYRGNEQFF.

This sequence joins TRBV20-1 and TRBJ2-3; no definite D call. Germline V gene data show CDR1 as DFQATT and CDR2 as SNEGSKA (reference sequence). Trimming stripped 3 bases from V and 4 bases from J, with 5 bases between. This CDR3 comprises 11 residues. The CDR3 DNA sequence: TGCAGTGCTAGGATAGCAGATACGCAGTATTTT. It specifies CSARIADTQYF.

The chain has TRBV5-6 and TRBJ1-2; D gene uncertain. CDR3 size: 16 residues. Deletions cut 2 bases from V and 1 base from J, with 15 bases between. The germline CDR1 and CDR2 sequences are SGHDT and YYEEEE. DNA of the CDR3: TGTGCCAGCAGCTTTATTTCGATTCAGTTTAACTATGGCTACACCTTC. Translated: CASSFISIQFNYGYTF.